These 26 T cell receptor beta chains share one sample of origin, sequenced in a study of CD8+ T cells in alopecia areata. Sample treatment: oral pan-JAK inhibitor, 5-10 mg twice daily. RNA, once extracted, was reverse transcribed into cDNA for use as the sequencing template. Assay: immunoSEQ multiplex PCR; the TCRdb copy retains only in-frame clones and omits some. Of approximately 180,000 clones detected, approximately 57% appear once; the ten largest clones hold about 0.94%. The material sequenced was CD4+ T cells sorted from blood, taken at week 24, from a patient treated with tofacitinib. These receptors originate from a human donor with alopecia areata.

V gene TRBV11-2 combines with J gene TRBJ1-2; 8 bases are a match to TRBD1. With 4 bases clipped from V and 8 bases from J, the junction kept 9 bases outside the gene matches. Germline-derived CDR1 and CDR2 are SGHAT and FQNNGV. The CDR3 has 14 residues. DNA for the CDR3: TGTGCCAGCAGCTCCGCGGACAGGGTCCGCGGCTACACCTTC. It specifies CASSSADRVRGYTF.

The gene calls are TRBV29-1 and TRBJ1-1; 9 bases are shared with TRBD1. The CDR3 runs 12 residues. J gave up 4 bases and V 7 bases, and 4 bases lay outside the gene matches. The V gene's germline CDR1 is SQVTM and CDR2 ANQGSEA. CDR3 DNA: TGCAGCGGACGGACAGGGGTCACTGAAGCTTTCTTT. Its translation is CSGRTGVTEAFF.

The CDR3 DNA follows: TGTGCCAGCAGCTCTAGGACAGGGCAAAATTCACCCCTCCACTTT. This sequence encodes CASSSRTGQNSPLHF. This chain uses TRBV9 with TRBJ1-6; TRBD1 matches at 8 bases. CDR3 length equals 15 residues. Trimming cost V 4 bases and J 7 bases; bases outside gene matches: 7. Per germline, CDR1 SGDLS and CDR2 YYNGEE.

This chain joins TRBV2 and TRBJ2-3, with 9 bases that match TRBD2. Germline V gene data show CDR1 as SNHLY and CDR2 as FYNNEI. Germline trimming cut 7 bases from V and 4 bases from J; bases unmatched to any gene: 6. This CDR3 has 14 amino acids. The CDR3, as DNA: TGTGCCAGCACTCAGCGGGGGGAAGCAGATACGCAGTATTTT. This codes for CASTQRGEADTQYF.

The gene calls are TRBV5-6 and TRBJ2-7, with a possible D match to TRBD1 (5 bases). Trimming took 1 base from V and 0 from J, leaving 17 bases between them. Germline V lookup: CDR1 SGHDT, CDR2 YYEEEE. The length of the CDR3 is 17 residues. Here the CDR3 reads CASSLIIGREVSYEQYF. The CDR3 DNA is TGTGCCAGCAGCTTGATTATTGGCAGGGAAGTCTCCTACGAGCAGTACTTC.

This sequence joins TRBV6-5 and TRBJ2-7, with D hard to call. Looked up from germline, CDR1 is MNHEY and CDR2 is SVGAGI. With 5 bases removed from V and 2 bases from J, the gap between germline ends came to 13 bases. The length of the CDR3 is 14 residues. The CDR3 here is CASSVGLGTYEQYF. CDR3 nucleotide sequence: TGTGCCAGCAGTGTAGGGTTGGGGACCTACGAGCAGTACTTC.

The chain joins TRBV29-1 to TRBJ2-7; D is undetermined. This CDR3 region has 13 residues. Germline values: CDR1 SQVTM, CDR2 ANQGSEA. CDR3 in DNA: TGCAGTGTGGCGGCAGGCCCAACCTACGAGCAGTACTTC. It specifies CSVAAGPTYEQYF.

The chain links TRBV4-3 to TRBJ2-3; 7 nucleotides match TRBD2. Per the germline V gene, CDR1 is LGHNA and CDR2 is YSLEER. There are 15 residues in the CDR3. The ends lost 1 base at V and 2 bases at J; junction bases unmatched: 3. The CDR3 DNA reads TGCGCCAGCAGCCAAGTGGCGGGGGACACAGATACGCAGTATTTT. This sequence encodes CASSQVAGDTDTQYF.

The CDR3 protein is CATRYDTVTDTQYF. The CDR3 bases are TGTGCCACCAGATACGACACGGTCACAGATACGCAGTATTTT. The chain has TRBV15 and TRBJ2-3, with D unclear. Germline CDR1 is LNHNV and CDR2 is YYDKDF (reference sequence). V was cut by 6 bases and J by 2 bases, with 12 bases left in between. There are 14 residues in the CDR3.

As concerns this clone: This same CDR3 is encoded by further DNA sequences in the sample. This sequence joins TRBV30 and TRBJ2-3, with unresolved D. The CDR3 is 13 amino acids. Trimming stripped 4 bases from V and 4 bases from J, with 12 bases between. The germline V gene has CDR1 GTSNPN and CDR2 SVGIG (reference sequence). The CDR3 DNA is TGTGCCTGGACTAGGCTAAGCCCAGATACGCAGTATTTT. The encoded protein is CAWTRLSPDTQYF.

The V call is TRBV10-3, the J call TRBJ1-2; maybe TRBD1 (5 bases). CDR1 and CDR2 from the germline V gene are ENHRY and SYGVKD. The CDR3 sequence is 12 residues long. The ends were cut back, 5 bases at V and 6 bases at J, with 10 bases in the middle. CDR3 residues: CAISPGGDGYTF. CDR3 coding DNA: TGTGCCATCAGTCCGGGGGGAGATGGCTACACCTTC.

The chain carries TRBV25-1 and TRBJ2-7, with unresolved D. Germline assignment: CDR1 MGHDK and CDR2 SYGVNS. The CDR3 has 14 residues. The V and J ends lost 6 bases and 4 bases respectively, with 16 bases between them. The CDR3 sequence: CASRDRVDPYEQYF. The CDR3 region has the DNA TGTGCCAGCAGGGACCGGGTGGATCCGTACGAGCAGTACTTC.

This chain uses TRBV30 with TRBJ1-6; D is possibly TRBD1 (6 bases). Trimming took off 0 bases at V and 10 bases at J, with 13 bases between the two ends. Germline loops: CDR1 GTSNPN, CDR2 SVGIG (reference sequence). The CDR3 runs 14 residues. The CDR3 bases are TGTGCCTGGAGTGTACAAGGGGGGGGATCACCCCTCCACTTT. Translated, it gives CAWSVQGGGSPLHF.

This clone appeared a single time. V gene TRBV4-3 combines with J gene TRBJ1-5; D not certain. The germline V gene encodes CDR1 LGHNA and CDR2 YSLEER. The ends were cut back, 5 bases at V and 7 bases at J, with 15 bases in the middle. This CDR3 spans 14 amino acids. CDR3 residues: CASSSSFQGQPQHF. The CDR3 coding sequence is TGCGCCAGCAGCAGCTCGTTCCAAGGGCAGCCCCAGCATTTT.

The CDR3 reads CASRDTDTQYF. As DNA, the CDR3 is TGTGCCAGCCGGGACACAGATACGCAGTATTTT. The J gene is TRBJ2-3, the V gene TRBV2; maybe TRBD2 (5 bases). The V end was cut by 8 bases, the J end by 2 bases, with 5 bases between. The length of the CDR3 is 11 residues. From germline, CDR1 is SNHLY and CDR2 FYNNEI.

CDR3 nucleotide sequence: TGCGCCAGCAGCCAATCACCCCAAGAGACCCAGTACTTC. Protein: CASSQSPQETQYF. The chain carries TRBV4-3 and TRBJ2-5; D uncertain. The length of the CDR3 is 13 residues. Trimming removed 2 bases from V and 1 base from J, with 5 bases in between. CDR1 is LGHNA and CDR2 is YSLEER in the germline V gene.

The chain couples TRBV25-1 to TRBJ1-6; D remains unclear. Germline loops: CDR1 MGHDK, CDR2 SYGVNS. V was clipped by 5 bases and J by 10 bases, with 15 bases between them. The CDR3 length is 14 residues. CDR3 sequence reads: CASSYLPRESPLHF. CDR3 nucleotide sequence: TGTGCCAGCAGTTACCTACCAAGGGAATCACCCCTCCACTTT.

This clone was found a few times. The chain recombines TRBV6-5 with TRBJ2-7, with D possibly called TRBD1 or TRBD2 (5 bases each). CDR3 length: 14 amino acids. CDR1 and CDR2 (germline): MNHEY, SVGAGI. V was pared by 8 bases and J by 3 bases, with 17 bases between. The DNA of the CDR3 is TGTGCCAGCTCGCCGGGACCCATTAACTACGAGCAGTACTTC. This sequence encodes CASSPGPINYEQYF.

V usage is TRBV2 and J usage is TRBJ2-7; no clear D. V lost 4 bases to trimming and J lost 3 bases, with 10 bases between them. Germline CDR1 SNHLY, CDR2 FYNNEI. CDR3 size: 13 residues. DNA for the CDR3: TGTGCCAGCAGTGCCGACACTCACTACGAGCAGTACTTC. Translating gives CASSADTHYEQYF.

This clone was observed once. The J gene is TRBJ1-1, the V gene TRBV6-5; D is unresolved. The CDR3 runs to 13 residues. Per germline, CDR1 MNHEY and CDR2 SVGAGI. Trimming removed 2 bases from V and 6 bases from J, with 10 bases in between. This CDR3 is CASSYPGNPEAFF. The CDR3 bases are TGTGCCAGCAGTTACCCGGGCAACCCTGAAGCTTTCTTT.

J is TRBJ2-1 and V is TRBV4-3; 7 positions agree with TRBD2. This CDR3 comprises 16 residues. V lost 1 base to trimming and J lost 5 bases; unmatched junction nucleotides: 8. Per germline, CDR1 LGHNA and CDR2 YSLEER. The DNA for the CDR3 is TGCGCCAGCAGCCAAGCGGTGGGGGGGGTAAACAATGAGCAGTTCTTC. Its protein is CASSQAVGGVNNEQFF.

In the case of this clone: This sample also contains other DNA sequences that code for the same CDR3. The CDR3 coding sequence is TGCAGCGCCCGACTAGCCAAAAACATTCAGTACTTC. Encoded protein: CSARLAKNIQYF. V and J are TRBV29-1 and TRBJ2-4; D not resolved. This CDR3 has 12 residues. Germline assignment: CDR1 SQVTM and CDR2 ANQGSEA. With 7 bases removed from V and 0 bases from J, the gap between germline ends came to 7 bases.

This clone was counted a few times. CDR3 region: CSTNRDGKTQYF. The CDR3 bases are TGCAGCACCAACAGGGACGGAAAGACCCAGTACTTC. The chain has TRBV29-1 and TRBJ2-5, with D perhaps TRBD1 (6 bases). With 8 bases removed from V and 6 bases from J, the gap between germline ends came to 16 bases. The CDR3 is made up of 12 amino acids. Germline V gene sequence: CDR1 SQVTM, CDR2 ANQGSEA.

This clone was picked up a small number of times. The chain uses TRBV29-1 and TRBJ1-2, with D possibly TRBD1 on 6 matching bases. Per the germline V gene, CDR1 is SQVTM and CDR2 is ANQGSEA. Trimming removed 6 bases from V and 8 bases from J, with 22 bases in between. CDR3 length: 14 residues. DNA for the CDR3: TGCAGCGTGGATATGACAGGTCGAGTGGGGGGCTACACCTTC. Its translation is CSVDMTGRVGGYTF.

V usage is TRBV29-1 and J usage is TRBJ1-2; D is unresolved. V was pared by 4 bases and J by 6 bases, with 12 bases between. The CDR3 totals 12 residues. Germline V gene sequence: CDR1 SQVTM, CDR2 ANQGSEA. The CDR3 coding sequence is TGCAGCGTTGTGGCGACGACGGATGGCTACACCTTC. This encodes CSVVATTDGYTF.

This clone was picked up a small number of times. The chain is built from TRBV13 and TRBJ2-3, with TRBD2 matching over 16 bases. The CDR3 spans 18 residues. Germline CDR1 is PRHDT and CDR2 is FYEKMQ (reference sequence). J was trimmed by 6 bases and V by 4 bases; bases with no gene match: 10. CDR3 nucleotide sequence: TGTGCCAGCAGCTCCTCGGGACTAGCGGGGGGGCGAGGGGATACGCAGTATTTT. Translation: CASSSSGLAGGRGDTQYF. The full variable domain, with the rest looked up from reference TRBV13 and TRBJ2-3, is AAGVIQSPRHLIKEKRETATLKCYPIPRHDTVYWYQQGPGQDPQFLISFYEKMQSDKGSIPDRFSAQQFSDYHSELNMSSLELGDSALYFCASSSSGLAGGRGDTQYFGPGTRLTVL.